Presented here are 21 T cell receptor beta chains from one specimen sequenced in a study of technical replicates of blood from several donors. Clones were read by immunoSEQ multiplex PCR, and TCRdb kept only the in-frame ones, dropping some. The sample lists about 93,000 clones; approximately 95% were seen once. Sequencing was done on a sample of T cells isolated from PBMCs. The receptor source for this set is a human donor in good health.

The CDR3 reads CASSLVAGTGTVMGANVLTF. CDR3 nucleotide sequence: TGTGCCAGCAGTTTGGTGGCCGGGACAGGGACAGTAATGGGGGCCAACGTCCTGACTTTC. The rearrangement joins TRBV28 to TRBJ2-6, with 9 nucleotides matching TRBD1. CDR1 is MDHEN and CDR2 is SYDVKM in the germline V gene. The CDR3 is made up of 20 amino acids. The ends lost 3 bases at V and 4 bases at J; junction bases unmatched: 16.

V gene TRBV7-8 combines with J gene TRBJ2-5; the D is unclear. Germline lookup yields CDR1 SGHVS and CDR2 FQNEAQ. Deletions cut 4 bases from V and 5 bases from J, with 5 bases between. The CDR3 has 11 residues. The CDR3 DNA reads TGTGCCAGCAGCTCACGGGAGACCCAGTACTTC. Residues: CASSSRETQYF. The whole variable domain, remainder taken from reference TRBV7-8 and TRBJ2-5, is GAGVSQSPRYKVAKRGQDVALRCDPISGHVSLFWYQQALGQGPEFLTYFQNEAQLDKSGLPSDRFFAERPEGSVSTLKIQRTQQEDSAVYLCASSSRETQYFGPGTRLLVL.

As for this clone: Mismatch with germline at one junction end may stem from a read error. The DNA for the CDR3 is TGCAGCCTTGAGGCAACCACGACTACTGAAGCTTTCTTT. Its protein is CSLEATTTTEAFF. The chain is built from TRBV29-1 and TRBJ1-1; no firm D call. CDR1 is SQVTM, CDR2 ANQGSEA, per germline. This CDR3 is 13 amino acids long.

This chain connects TRBV28 to TRBJ2-5; D unresolved. CDR3 size: 13 residues. The germline V gene encodes CDR1 MDHEN and CDR2 SYDVKM. Between the trimmed V and J ends, which lost 7 bases and 1 base, there was a span of 10 bases. CDR3 sequence reads: CASTTLVQETQYF. The CDR3 nucleotides read TGTGCCAGCACCACTTTGGTCCAAGAGACCCAGTACTTC.

This sequence joins TRBV2 and TRBJ2-1; 9 bases map to TRBD2. The CDR3 extends over 16 amino acids. Looked up from germline, CDR1 is SNHLY and CDR2 is FYNNEI. Unmatched junction bases numbered 5, after V lost 5 bases and J lost 0 bases. The CDR3 here is CASSREAGGSYNEQFF. In DNA, the CDR3 is TGTGCCAGCAGTCGAGAAGCGGGAGGCTCCTACAATGAGCAGTTCTTC. Drawing the rest from reference TRBV2 and TRBJ2-1, the complete variable domain is EPEVTQTPSHQVTQMGQEVILRCVPISNHLYFYWYRQILGQKVEFLVSFYNNEISEKSEIFDDQFSVERPDGSNFTLKIRSTKLEDSAMYFCASSREAGGSYNEQFFGPGTRLTVL.

This clone was counted a single time. The chain is built from TRBV6-5 and TRBJ1-4; 7 bases are a match to TRBD1. The CDR3 runs 15 residues. Germline CDR1 reads MNHEY; CDR2 reads SVGAGI. Trimming removed 5 bases from V and 6 bases from J; junction bases left unmatched: 9. This CDR3 is CASSRRGQLHEKLFF. The CDR3 DNA follows: TGTGCCAGCAGTCGGAGGGGGCAACTTCATGAAAAACTGTTTTTT.

This chain connects TRBV15 to TRBJ2-2; TRBD2 aligns across 10 bases. CDR1 LNHNV and CDR2 YYDKDF come from the germline V gene (reference sequence). V was pared by 6 bases and J by 1 base, with 14 bases of the junction left unmatched. The CDR3 spans 19 residues. CDR3 protein: CATRRSTMLAGENTGELFF. CDR3 in DNA: TGTGCCACCAGAAGATCCACTATGCTAGCGGGAGAGAACACCGGGGAGCTGTTTTTT. Combining the CDR3 with reference TRBV15 and TRBJ2-2 gives the whole variable domain DAMVIQNPRYQVTQFGKPVTLSCSQTLNHNVMYWYQQKSSQAPKLLFHYYDKDFNNEADTPDNFQSRRPNTSFCFLDIRSPGLGDTAMYLCATRRSTMLAGENTGELFFGEGSRLTVL.

The chain has TRBV5-1 and TRBJ2-2; unclear D gene. V was shortened by 2 bases and J by 2 bases, with 10 bases between the two germline ends. CDR3 length: 15 residues. Germline assignment: CDR1 SGHRS and CDR2 YFSETQ. The CDR3 DNA reads TGCGCCAGCAGCTTCCGAACTGAAAACACCGGGGAGCTGTTTTTT. Translation: CASSFRTENTGELFF.

The chain recombines TRBV9 with TRBJ2-3, with D possibly matching TRBD1 (5 bases). CDR3 length equals 12 residues. Per the germline V gene, CDR1 is SGDLS and CDR2 is YYNGEE. The V end lost 0 bases, the J end lost 11 bases, and 10 bases lay between the germline ends. The CDR3 DNA reads as TGTGCCAGCAGCGTAGCTCAAGGGGAGCAGTATTTT. Its protein is CASSVAQGEQYF.

The chain joins TRBV30 to TRBJ1-4, with a possible D match to TRBD1 (6 bases). Germline loops: CDR1 GTSNPN, CDR2 SVGIG (reference sequence). This CDR3 is built from 12 residues. V was shortened by 3 bases and J by 7 bases, with 9 bases between the two germline ends. The CDR3 sequence: CAWRGAGEKLFF. CDR3 sequence (DNA): TGTGCCTGGAGGGGGGCGGGTGAAAAACTGTTTTTT.

The chain combines TRBV29-1 with TRBJ2-7, with TRBD2 identical over 9 bases. Germline V gene sequence: CDR1 SQVTM, CDR2 ANQGSEA. The CDR3 contains 14 residues. Trimming removed 4 bases from V and 3 bases from J; junction bases left unmatched: 7. Written as DNA, the CDR3 is TGCAGCGTTGCGACTAGCGGAAGACTCTACGAGCAGTACTTC. Translated, it gives CSVATSGRLYEQYF.

This chain connects TRBV5-3 to TRBJ1-3; TRBD1 matches 8 bases. TRBV5-3 is noted as an ORF with a role that remains uncertain. The CDR3 consists of 14 residues. Unmatched junction bases numbered 1, after V lost 5 bases and J lost 0 bases. The CDR3: CARRDRDSGNTIYF. CDR3 DNA sequence: TGTGCCAGAAGGGACAGGGACTCTGGAAACACCATATATTTT.

This sequence joins TRBV9 and TRBJ1-2, with D possibly being TRBD1 (6 bases). The CDR3 is 15 amino acids. The germline V gene has CDR1 SGDLS and CDR2 YYNGEE. Between the trimmed V and J ends, which lost 4 bases and 0 bases, there was a span of 13 bases. CDR3 coding DNA: TGTGCCAGCAGCCCTACGGGACAAACTAACTATGGCTACACCTTC. The encoded protein is CASSPTGQTNYGYTF.

This chain joins TRBV5-1 and TRBJ2-1, with 10 bases fitting TRBD2. CDR3 size: 16 residues. V lost 4 bases to trimming and J lost 3 bases; unmatched junction nucleotides: 7. The germline gives CDR1 SGHRS, CDR2 YFSETQ. The CDR3 nucleotides read TGCGCCAGCAGCCCCGGGACTAGCGCATACTACAATGAGCAGTTCTTC. Translation: CASSPGTSAYYNEQFF.

This chain uses TRBV7-3 with TRBJ2-3; 11 nucleotides line up with TRBD2. V shed 6 bases, J shed 1 base, and the junction held 0 bases outside the gene matches. The CDR3 extends over 14 amino acids. The germline CDR1 and CDR2 sequences are SGHTA and FQGTGA. The CDR3 DNA reads TGTGCCAGCAGACTAGCGGGGGGCACAGATACGCAGTATTTT. It is translated as CASRLAGGTDTQYF.

The chain is built from TRBV6-1 and TRBJ2-7, with D tentatively TRBD2 (5 bases). V gave up 6 bases and J gave up 5 bases, with 17 bases separating them. The germline gives CDR1 MNHNS, CDR2 SASEGT. This CDR3 is 14 amino acids long. This CDR3 reads CASRSNRPGNEQYF. The CDR3, as DNA: TGTGCCAGCAGGTCTAACAGACCGGGGAACGAGCAGTACTTC.

V and J are TRBV15 and TRBJ2-7; TRBD1 aligns across 10 bases. Losses at the gene ends were 5 bases for V and 5 bases for J; bases not matched to a gene: 0. The germline V gene encodes CDR1 LNHNV and CDR2 YYDKDF (reference sequence). The CDR3 extends over 12 amino acids. CDR3 nucleotides: TGTGCCACCAGCGGGACAGGGGACGAGCAGTACTTC. It encodes CATSGTGDEQYF.

This CDR3 reads CSGEESSYNEQFF. The CDR3 DNA is TGCAGCGGAGAGGAGAGCTCCTACAATGAGCAGTTCTTC. V gene TRBV29-1 combines with J gene TRBJ2-1; D is ambiguous. Germline CDR1 is SQVTM and CDR2 is ANQGSEA. The CDR3 loop spans 13 amino acids. V was shortened by 7 bases and J by 0 bases, with 10 bases between the two germline ends.

Only one count was recorded for this clone. J is TRBJ2-1 and V is TRBV19, with 7 bases aligning to TRBD2. This CDR3 is built from 15 residues. The J segment lost 5 bases and the V segment lost 4 bases, leaving 8 bases of the junction unmatched. CDR1 and CDR2 from the germline V gene are LNHDA and SQIVND (reference sequence). This chain's CDR3 is CASSTPGTKNNEQFF. The CDR3 DNA reads TGTGCCAGTAGTACTCCCGGGACTAAAAACAATGAGCAGTTCTTC.

The V gene is TRBV13, the J gene TRBJ2-5; 7 bases match TRBD1. The junction had 3 bases not matched to a gene; V was cut back by 5 bases and J by 3 bases. Germline V gene lookup returns CDR1 PRHDT and CDR2 FYEKMQ (reference sequence). This CDR3 is 13 amino acids long. DNA for the CDR3: TGTGCCAGCAGCCCGGGACAGAAAGAGACCCAGTACTTC. This gives the protein CASSPGQKETQYF.

CDR3 coding DNA: TGCGCCAGCAGCTTGGACGGGTTCTTCGAGCAGTACTTC. The encoded protein is CASSLDGFFEQYF. V gene TRBV5-1 combines with J gene TRBJ2-7, with D unresolved. The germline gives CDR1 SGHRS, CDR2 YFSETQ. V was pared by 0 bases and J by 6 bases, with 10 bases between. The CDR3 extends over 13 amino acids.